The 18 T cell receptor beta chains below all came from one sample that was sequenced in a study of type 1 regulatory T cells. The study, taken as a whole, reports: Type 1 regulatory T cells had a more restricted TCR repertoire than non-type 1 regulatory T cells.

For these receptors, no antigen is known. TCRdb passed the reads through MiXCR, listing each CDR3 protein once. Of fewer than 80,000 distinct CDR3 sequences in the sample, around 20% were seen once. Material: cultured type 1 regulatory T (Tr1) cells, either the whole culture or a sorted fraction (not recorded which). The receptors come from a human donor in good health.

CDR3 residues: CASSLWGTYEQYF. The CDR3 coding sequence is TGTGCCAGCAGCTTATGGGGGACCTACGAGCAGTACTTC. The chain links TRBV7-2 to TRBJ2-7; possibly TRBD1 or TRBD2 for D (5 bases each). CDR1 is SGHTA and CDR2 is FQGNSA in the germline V gene. CDR3 size: 13 residues. V was cut by 2 bases and J by 2 bases, with 7 bases left in between. Full variable domain (remainder filled in from reference TRBV7-2 and TRBJ2-7): GAGVSQSPSNKVTEKGKDVELRCDPISGHTALYWYRQSLGQGLEFLIYFQGNSAPDKSGLPSDRFSAERTGGSVSTLTIQRTQQEDSAVYLCASSLWGTYEQYFGPGTRLTVT.

This clonotype was detected only a few times. This chain connects TRBV20-1 to TRBJ2-5; 9 bases fit TRBD2. This CDR3 comprises 12 residues. CDR1 and CDR2 (germline): DFQATT, SNEGSKA (reference sequence). V shed 6 bases and J 5 bases; nucleotides not matched to a gene: 4. CDR3 DNA sequence: TGCAGTGCGCGGGGGGGCACGGAGACCCAGTACTTC. It encodes CSARGGTETQYF.

V gene TRBV25-1 combines with J gene TRBJ2-2; D remains ambiguous. V was cut by 7 bases and J by 2 bases, with 17 bases left in between. This CDR3 comprises 16 residues. Germline V gene sequence: CDR1 MGHDK, CDR2 SYGVNS. The CDR3, as DNA: TGTGCCAGCAACGACGTGGGCCCGTTCAACACCGGGGAGCTGTTTTTT. It yields the protein CASNDVGPFNTGELFF.

In its sample, this clonotype was seen a few times. The CDR3 DNA reads TGTGCCAGCAGAGAGCCCGGGACAGGGTTAACCGGGGAGCTGTTTTTT. This sequence encodes CASREPGTGLTGELFF. This chain uses TRBV6-5 with TRBJ2-2; 9 bases map to TRBD1. Germline trimming cut 6 bases from V and 5 bases from J; bases unmatched to any gene: 10. The length of the CDR3 is 16 residues. From germline, CDR1 is MNHEY and CDR2 SVGAGI.

The CDR3 DNA reads as TGCGCCAGCAGCTTGAAGTTCGGGGGAGGGAGGAACACTGAAGCTTTCTTT. Translation: CASSLKFGGGRNTEAFF. V and J are TRBV5-1 and TRBJ1-1; possibly TRBD1 for D (5 bases). The CDR3 is 17 residues long. V dropped 1 base and J dropped 1 base, with 17 bases sitting between them. Germline V lookup: CDR1 SGHRS, CDR2 YFSETQ.

This clonotype has a count of ten or more. The V call is TRBV12-3 or TRBV12-4, the J call TRBJ2-5; 7 bases line up with TRBD2. J gave up 9 bases and V 1 base, and 11 bases lay outside the gene matches. The CDR3 sequence is 15 residues long. The CDR3 sequence: CASSLGLAVSSAQYF. The CDR3 nucleotides are TGTGCCAGCAGTTTAGGGCTAGCGGTGTCCTCGGCCCAGTACTTC.

Only a few counts were recorded for this clonotype. V and J are TRBV3-1 and TRBJ1-1; D remains unclear. Germline V gene sequence: CDR1 LGHDT, CDR2 YNNKEL (reference sequence). CDR3 length equals 13 residues. Trimming took 3 bases from V and 1 from J, leaving 6 bases between them. As DNA, the CDR3 is TGTGCCAGCAGCCAGGGCCCGAACACTGAAGCTTTCTTT. This sequence encodes CASSQGPNTEAFF. Full variable domain (missing parts from reference TRBV3-1 and TRBJ1-1): DTAVSQTPKYLVTQMGNDKSIKCEQNLGHDTMYWYKQDSKKFLKIMFSYNNKELIINETVPNRFSPKSPDKAHLNLHINSLELGDSAVYFCASSQGPNTEAFFGQGTRLTVV.

This clonotype was counted a few times. V gene TRBV18 combines with J gene TRBJ2-3; TRBD2 matches at 9 bases. V was clipped by 3 bases and J by 7 bases; unmatched bases: 5. Germline V gene data show CDR1 as KGHSH and CDR2 as LQKENI. The CDR3 runs to 14 residues. The CDR3 DNA is TGTGCCAGCTCACCGGCGGGAGGGTCAAATACGCAGTATTTT. As protein: CASSPAGGSNTQYF.

The chain carries TRBV4-1 and TRBJ2-7; the D call may be TRBD1 or TRBD2 (5 bases each). V was shortened by 0 bases and J by 4 bases, with 16 bases between the two germline ends. Germline V lookup: CDR1 MGHRA, CDR2 YSYEKL. The CDR3 length is 16 residues. CDR3 loop: CASSQDSWDVSYEQYF. The CDR3 DNA reads as TGCGCCAGCAGCCAAGACTCTTGGGACGTGAGTTACGAGCAGTACTTC.

This clonotype was counted a few times. The V and J genes are TRBV5-1 and TRBJ2-4; TRBD1 agrees at 7 bases. The germline CDR1 and CDR2 sequences are SGHRS and YFSETQ. V trimming: 5 bases; J trimming: 4 bases; junction bases outside the gene matches: 9. CDR3 length equals 15 residues. The CDR3 is CASRGLRGQKNIQYF. CDR3 bases: TGCGCCAGCAGGGGGCTAAGGGGACAGAAAAACATTCAGTACTTC.

As concerns this clonotype: A much larger clone differs by one base, so this may be a read error. The CDR3 nucleotides are TGTGCCAGCGGGAAGACGGGGGCACTTAACACAGATACGCAGCATTTT. It is translated as CASGKTGALNTDTQHF. The rearrangement links TRBV25-1 to TRBJ2-3; a possible D gene is TRBD1 (6 bases). The end of the DNA aligns better with TRBJ1-5, so the J call may be wrong. CDR1 and CDR2 (germline): MGHDK, SYGVNS. The CDR3 is 16 amino acids.

V is TRBV9 and J is TRBJ2-2; the D gene is possibly TRBD2 (6 bases). The CDR3 spans 13 residues. Germline V gene lookup returns CDR1 SGDLS and CDR2 YYNGEE. Trimming took off 4 bases at V and 5 bases at J, with 9 bases between the two ends. The CDR3 loop is CASSPRGTGELFF. CDR3 DNA sequence: TGTGCCAGCAGCCCGCGGGGTACCGGGGAGCTGTTTTTT.

This clonotype has only a few counts. The V gene is TRBV5-1, the J gene TRBJ2-3; perhaps TRBD2 as D (5 bases). Germline CDR1 SGHRS, CDR2 YFSETQ. CDR3 length: 14 residues. The ends were cut back, 0 bases at V and 4 bases at J, with 9 bases in the middle. The CDR3 DNA reads as TGCGCCAGCAGCTTGGAAGGAGGATCAGATACGCAGTATTTT. This translates into CASSLEGGSDTQYF.

Only a few counts were recorded for this clonotype. This likely stems from a read error, as it lies one base from a far larger clone. The rearrangement links TRBV7-2 to TRBJ2-1; D perhaps matches TRBD2 (5 bases). V was trimmed by 8 bases and J by 8 bases, leaving 19 bases between them. Germline CDR1 and CDR2: SGHTA and FQGNSA. CDR3 length: 14 residues. The DNA for the CDR3 is TGTGCCAGCGGCTCGCTAGCTCCGTATCATGAGCAGTTCTTC. This gives the protein CASGSLAPYHEQFF.

This clonotype appeared a few times. This chain connects TRBV4-3 to TRBJ1-3; D may be TRBD1 (6 bases). The germline V and J ends were trimmed by 3 bases and 2 bases, with 8 bases remaining between them. Germline lookup yields CDR1 LGHNA and CDR2 YSLEER. The CDR3 extends over 14 amino acids. In nucleotides, the CDR3 is TGCGCCAGCAGCCAGGGGGGCACTGGAAACACCATATATTTT. It codes for CASSQGGTGNTIYF.

On this clonotype: The junction shows a germline mismatch at one end, possibly a read error. V is TRBV5-1 and J is TRBJ2-1; 7 bases align to TRBD2. Germline CDR1 reads SGHRS; CDR2 reads YFSETQ. This CDR3 is built from 18 residues. CDR3 residues: CVSSPASGNFRKHNEQFF. In DNA form, the CDR3 reads TGCGTCAGCAGCCCGGCTAGCGGAAATTTCCGAAAGCACAATGAGCAGTTCTTC.

V is TRBV7-2 and J is TRBJ2-1; D is undetermined. The CDR3 contains 13 residues. V lost 4 bases, J lost 10 bases, and 14 bases lay in between. Germline CDR1 is SGHTA and CDR2 is FQGNSA. The CDR3 sequence: CASSSARAREQFF. The CDR3 DNA reads TGTGCCAGCAGCTCCGCTCGGGCTCGGGAGCAGTTCTTC.

The chain uses TRBV6-1 and TRBJ1-5, with 7 nucleotides matching TRBD1. The CDR3 runs to 15 residues. Germline CDR1 reads MNHNS; CDR2 reads SASEGT. V dropped 4 bases and J dropped 3; count of bases not matched to a gene: 6. Here the CDR3 reads CASSGAQGNNQPQHF. The CDR3 DNA follows: TGTGCCAGCAGTGGTGCACAGGGGAACAATCAGCCCCAGCATTTT.